This T cell receptor (beta chain) was found in a study of HIV-infected children after antiretroviral therapy interruption. Turning to the study itself: EBV and CMV exposure was recorded in most children.

This CDR3 has 15 residues. Trimming removed 3 bases from V and 5 bases from J; junction bases left unmatched: 5. Germline CDR1 DFQATT, CDR2 SNEGSKA (reference sequence). This clonotype was detected ten times or more. RNA-based 3' RACE libraries used unique molecular identifiers. Using its own MiXCR run on the 3' RACE reads, TCRdb lists one record per CDR3 protein. The table has more than 75,000 distinct CDR3 sequences, roughly 6.7% seen once; the top ten hold about 1.1%. Described treatment: PENTA 11 planned treatment interruption arm or continuous ART arm. The source is a pool of human donors with HIV. Sequencing used CD45RA+ CD4+ T cells from PBMCs, pooled from several time points, obtained from a donor given antiretroviral therapy, either interrupted or continuous. As for subset: naive CD4+ CD45RA+ CD45RO- T cells. The genes are TRBV20-1 and TRBJ2-2, with 11 bases matching TRBD2. DNA for the CDR3: TGCAGTGCTAGTGTCGCTAGCGGGGGGACCGGGGAGCTGTTTTTT. The encoded protein is CSASVASGGTGELFF.